A single sample is the source of the 12 T cell receptor beta chains below, sequenced in a study of blood T cell repertoires in COVID-19 (dated by TCRdb to about 2020). Receptors were amplified or captured by the immunoSEQ multiplex PCR assay. TCRdb re-hosts the immuneACCESS table, in-frame sequences only. Its copies lack some clones; in the studies checked, an unresolved V gene accounts for under half of them, and the cause for the rest is not known. This sample holds around 15,000 clones; about 91% were observed only once. The top ten hold more than 8.5% of the sample. The sample was peripheral blood. The source of these receptors is a human donor in a cohort sampled during active COVID-19.

The chain joins TRBV6-4 to TRBJ1-1; 7 bases align to TRBD1. The germline CDR1 and CDR2 sequences are MRHNA and SNTAGT. The CDR3 sequence is 19 residues long. Trimming at V came to 10 bases and at J to 7 bases, leaving 30 bases not matched to a gene. The CDR3 region is CAKNEAGHRGPGKGNEAFF. DNA for the CDR3: TGTGCCAAGAACGAGGCGGGACACAGGGGACCCGGGAAGGGGAATGAAGCTTTCTTT.

The V gene is TRBV7-9, the J gene TRBJ2-3, with D perhaps matching TRBD1 (6 bases). The V gene lost 4 bases and the J gene lost 2 bases, with 10 bases spanning the gap. This CDR3 is 14 amino acids long. CDR1 is SEHNR, CDR2 FQNEAQ, per germline (reference sequence). CDR3 DNA: TGTGCCAGCAGCTCCAGGGGTGCCACAGATACGCAGTATTTT. Translated: CASSSRGATDTQYF.

The rearrangement uses TRBV10-3 and TRBJ2-7; 7 positions match TRBD2. Germline CDR1 is ENHRY and CDR2 is SYGVKD. The CDR3 runs 19 residues. CDR3 coding DNA: TGTGCTAGATTTGGGGACGGCGGGAGAATCGGGTGGTGGGTCTACGAGCAGTACTTC. It translates to CARFGDGGRIGWWVYEQYF.

CDR3 sequence (DNA): TGTGCCATCAGTGAGTCAACAGGGAGAGGCATTCAGTACTTC. As protein: CAISESTGRGIQYF. V and J are TRBV10-3 and TRBJ2-4; D possibly corresponds to TRBD1 (6 bases). Germline values: CDR1 ENHRY, CDR2 SYGVKD. The CDR3 sequence is 14 residues long. With 0 bases removed from V and 9 bases from J, the gap between germline ends came to 12 bases.

The chain employs TRBV27 and TRBJ1-1, with D uncertain. This CDR3 is built from 13 residues. Germline V gene lookup returns CDR1 MNHEY and CDR2 SMNVEV (reference sequence). Trimming took off 2 bases at V and 4 bases at J, with 8 bases between the two ends. The CDR3 DNA reads as TGTGCCAGCAGTTTACGGAGTAGCACTGAAGCTTTCTTT. It codes for CASSLRSSTEAFF.

The chain joins TRBV5-1 to TRBJ1-1; D uncertain. Trimming took 1 base from V and 1 from J, leaving 8 bases between them. The CDR3 length is 14 residues. CDR1 is SGHRS, CDR2 YFSETQ, per germline. The CDR3, as DNA: TGCGCCAGCAGCTTGCTACAGTGGAACACTGAAGCTTTCTTT. Translated, it gives CASSLLQWNTEAFF.

This sequence joins TRBV6-5 and TRBJ2-1; TRBD2 might be the D (5 bases). Trimming removed 6 bases from V and 6 bases from J, with 15 bases in between. Per germline, CDR1 MNHEY and CDR2 SVGAGI. This CDR3 region has 14 residues. The CDR3 DNA reads TGTGCCAGCAGAGACACTAGGAAGGTCAATGAGCAGTTCTTC. Amino acids: CASRDTRKVNEQFF.

The chain is built from TRBV7-2 and TRBJ2-3; the match to TRBD2 covers 11 bases. CDR3 length equals 17 residues. CDR1 and CDR2 (germline): SGHTA, FQGNSA. With V trimmed by 0 bases and J by 7 bases, 9 bases remained unmatched. CDR3 residues: CASSLAGTSGPANTQYF. CDR3 coding DNA: TGTGCCAGCAGCTTAGCAGGGACTAGCGGCCCCGCGAATACGCAGTATTTT. The full variable domain, rest sourced from reference TRBV7-2 and TRBJ2-3, is GAGVSQSPSNKVTEKGKDVELRCDPISGHTALYWYRQSLGQGLEFLIYFQGNSAPDKSGLPSDRFSAERTGGSVSTLTIQRTQQEDSAVYLCASSLAGTSGPANTQYFGPGTRLTVL.

The V gene is TRBV5-5, the J gene TRBJ1-3, with a possible D match to TRBD1 (6 bases). The CDR3 consists of 17 residues. Germline CDR1 SGHKS, CDR2 YYEKEE (reference sequence). V lost 0 bases and J lost 0, with 13 bases in between. The CDR3 protein is CASSLAWTDSSGNTIYF. The CDR3 coding sequence is TGTGCCAGCAGCTTGGCTTGGACAGATTCCTCTGGAAACACCATATATTTT. The complete variable domain, with remaining parts taken from reference TRBV5-5 and TRBJ1-3, reads DAGVTQSPTHLIKTRGQQVTLRCSPISGHKSVSWYQQVLGQGPQFIFQYYEKEERGRGNFPDRFSARQFPNYSSELNVNALLLGDSALYLCASSLAWTDSSGNTIYFGEGSWLTVV.

The chain is built from TRBV7-2 and TRBJ1-5, with D hard to call. CDR1 is SGHTA, CDR2 FQGNSA, per germline. V lost 6 bases and J lost 0, with 9 bases in between. The CDR3 spans 14 residues. The CDR3 sequence is CASRSGSSNQPQHF. Here the CDR3 DNA reads TGTGCCAGCAGAAGCGGGAGTAGCAATCAGCCCCAGCATTTT.

The table lists this clone with a count of one. This chain joins TRBV9 and TRBJ2-5; 7 positions match TRBD2. The CDR3 loop spans 13 amino acids. V lost 0 bases to trimming and J lost 7 bases; unmatched junction nucleotides: 3. Germline CDR1 is SGDLS and CDR2 is YYNGEE. Here the CDR3 reads CASSVGGEGTQYF. The CDR3 nucleotides read TGTGCCAGCAGCGTAGGAGGGGAGGGGACCCAGTACTTC.

This clone was recorded only once. The J gene is TRBJ2-2, the V gene TRBV27, with D perhaps TRBD1 (6 bases). CDR3 length: 16 amino acids. The germline CDR1 and CDR2 sequences are MNHEY and SMNVEV (reference sequence). V was trimmed by 6 bases and J by 0 bases, leaving 14 bases between them. The CDR3 region is CASSQRTASNTGELFF. The CDR3 DNA sequence: TGTGCCAGCAGCCAAAGGACAGCTTCGAACACCGGGGAGCTGTTTTTT.